These 25 T cell receptor beta chains share one sample of origin, sequenced in a study of shared clonotypes between healthy human individuals. Here immunoSEQ multiplex PCR was the method, and the copy in TCRdb shows in-frame clones only, minus some. The data contain hundreds of thousands of clones, 95% of them singletons. CD45RO-negative, CCR7-selected cells formed the naive CD8 fraction, which excluded terminally differentiated effector memory CD45RA+ cells. Specimen: naive CD8+ T cells sorted from blood. Source of these receptors: a woman aged 25 to 39 in good health.

The chain uses TRBV13 and TRBJ1-2; 8 bases map to TRBD1. J lost 7 bases, V lost 5 bases, and 12 bases had no gene match. Germline-derived CDR1 and CDR2 are PRHDT and FYEKMQ (reference sequence). CDR3 size: 15 residues. CDR3 DNA sequence: TGTGCCAGCAGCCCCGCGAACAGGGGGTTTAGTGGCTACACCTTC. This gives the protein CASSPANRGFSGYTF.

J is TRBJ1-3 and V is TRBV5-8; D is possibly TRBD1 (5 bases). The germline CDR1 and CDR2 sequences are SGHTS and YDEGEE. The CDR3 length is 15 residues. Between the trimmed V and J ends, which lost 3 bases and 0 bases, there was a span of 10 bases. The chain's CDR3 is CASSSGPLSGNTIYF. CDR3 DNA sequence: TGTGCCAGCAGCTCGGGACCTCTCTCTGGAAACACCATATATTTT.

The genes are TRBV28 and TRBJ2-7; TRBD1 matches 7 bases. There are 14 residues in the CDR3. CDR1 and CDR2 from the germline V gene are MDHEN and SYDVKM. Losses at the gene ends were 5 bases for V and 1 base for J; bases not matched to a gene: 5. This CDR3 is CASSPLGQSYEQYF. As DNA, the CDR3 is TGTGCCAGCAGTCCACTGGGACAGTCCTACGAGCAGTACTTC.

The chain recombines TRBV27 with TRBJ2-3; D is unresolved. Germline CDR1 and CDR2: MNHEY and SMNVEV (reference sequence). Trimming left V 5 bases short and J 4 bases short, with 16 bases between. This CDR3 region has 15 residues. CDR3 in DNA: TGTGCCAGCAGTGCGAACCCCAGGCTGGCAGATACGCAGTATTTT. Amino acid sequence: CASSANPRLADTQYF.

The chain combines TRBV6-5 with TRBJ1-1; 7 bases align to TRBD1. The germline CDR1 and CDR2 sequences are MNHEY and SVGAGI. The ends lost 5 bases at V and 10 bases at J; junction bases unmatched: 13. The CDR3 is made up of 14 amino acids. DNA of the CDR3: TGTGCCAGCAGTAAGACAGGGAACCGTTTTGGAGCTTTCTTT. Its translation: CASSKTGNRFGAFF.

This chain uses TRBV4-1 with TRBJ1-5, with no clear D. V dropped 4 bases and J dropped 6 bases, with 19 bases sitting between them. In germline, CDR1 is MGHRA, CDR2 YSYEKL. The CDR3 spans 16 residues. CDR3 in amino acids: CASSPDVSGRLQPQHF. CDR3 in DNA: TGCGCCAGCAGCCCAGACGTCTCAGGACGGCTTCAGCCCCAGCATTTT.

This sequence joins TRBV11-1 and TRBJ2-3; D may be TRBD2 (5 bases). In germline, CDR1 is SGHAT, CDR2 FQDESV (reference sequence). V was clipped by 5 bases and J by 0 bases, with 21 bases between them. There are 18 residues in the CDR3. The CDR3 protein is CASSPTGIIKGSTDTQYF. DNA for the CDR3: TGTGCCAGCAGCCCAACCGGGATTATAAAGGGAAGCACAGATACGCAGTATTTT. Looking up the rest from reference TRBV11-1 and TRBJ2-3 gives the full variable domain: EAEVAQSPRYKITEKSQAVAFWCDPISGHATLYWYRQILGQGPELLVQFQDESVVDDSQLPKDRFSAERLKGVDSTLKIQPAELGDSAMYLCASSPTGIIKGSTDTQYFGPGTRLTVL.

The chain combines TRBV7-9 with TRBJ1-1; 7 bases are shared with TRBD1. This CDR3 comprises 16 residues. Germline lookup yields CDR1 SEHNR and CDR2 FQNEAQ (reference sequence). V was pared by 5 bases and J by 4 bases, with 13 bases of the junction left unmatched. DNA for the CDR3: TGTGCCAGCAGCAACCGAGACAAGGCAGGGGGCACTGAAGCTTTCTTT. Translating gives CASSNRDKAGGTEAFF.

Comments on this clone: Different DNA sequences within this sample yield the same CDR3. The chain carries TRBV5-1 and TRBJ2-7; the match to TRBD2 covers 9 bases. The germline CDR1 and CDR2 sequences are SGHRS and YFSETQ. The CDR3 consists of 13 residues. V was pared by 2 bases and J by 5 bases, with 2 bases of the junction left unmatched. CDR3 protein: CASSLASGNEQYF. For the CDR3, the DNA is TGCGCCAGCAGCTTAGCTAGCGGGAACGAGCAGTACTTC.

This chain connects TRBV13 to TRBJ1-4, with 7 bases identical to TRBD1. The CDR3 consists of 14 residues. J lost 7 bases, V lost 4 bases, and 6 bases had no gene match. The V gene's germline CDR1 is PRHDT and CDR2 FYEKMQ (reference sequence). CDR3 protein: CASSSRGPGEKLFF. The DNA of the CDR3 is TGTGCCAGCAGCTCGAGGGGGCCAGGTGAAAAACTGTTTTTT.

The V and J genes are TRBV5-6 and TRBJ2-2; no definite D call. Germline V CDR1 and CDR2: SGHDT, YYEEEE. CDR3 length: 13 amino acids. Between the trimmed V and J ends, which lost 4 bases and 1 base, there was a span of 5 bases. The chain's CDR3 is CASSTGNTGELFF. The CDR3 DNA follows: TGTGCCAGCAGCACTGGGAACACCGGGGAGCTGTTTTTT.

This chain uses TRBV4-1 with TRBJ2-1, with D uncertain. Deletions cut 5 bases from V and 4 bases from J, with 9 bases between. Germline V gives CDR1 MGHRA, CDR2 YSYEKL. This CDR3 has 13 residues. CDR3 bases: TGCGCCAGCAGCTCGGTTTCTTACAATGAGCAGTTCTTC. Translated, it gives CASSSVSYNEQFF.

J is TRBJ1-5 and V is TRBV28, with 10 bases fitting TRBD1. Per germline, CDR1 MDHEN and CDR2 SYDVKM. Trimming cost V 6 bases and J 3 bases; bases outside gene matches: 5. CDR3 size: 15 residues. CDR3 nucleotides: TGTGCCAGCAGCCCGACAGGGGGCGACAATCAGCCCCAGCATTTT. Amino acid sequence: CASSPTGGDNQPQHF.

This chain connects TRBV28 to TRBJ2-7, with D perhaps TRBD1 or TRBD2 (6 bases each). This CDR3 contains 15 residues. V was pared by 1 base and J by 2 bases, with 12 bases between. Germline values: CDR1 MDHEN, CDR2 SYDVKM. CDR3 sequence (DNA): TGTGCCAGCAGTTTATTGCGGGGACATCCCTACGAGCAGTACTTC. This encodes CASSLLRGHPYEQYF.

The gene calls are TRBV5-6 and TRBJ2-3; TRBD2 matches at 12 bases. Germline assignment: CDR1 SGHDT and CDR2 YYEEEE. Germline trimming cut 0 bases from V and 2 bases from J; bases unmatched to any gene: 10. This CDR3 spans 19 amino acids. This CDR3 reads CASSLGWPSGREHTDTQYF. The CDR3 nucleotides read TGTGCCAGCAGCTTGGGCTGGCCTAGCGGGAGGGAACACACAGATACGCAGTATTTT.

The chain carries TRBV27 and TRBJ2-2; D is possibly TRBD2 (6 bases). The V end lost 6 bases, the J end lost 5 bases, and 19 bases lay between the germline ends. From germline, CDR1 is MNHEY and CDR2 SMNVEV (reference sequence). The CDR3 is made up of 16 amino acids. The CDR3 is CASSWDSSMITGELFF. The CDR3 DNA follows: TGTGCCAGCAGCTGGGACTCCTCTATGATAACCGGGGAGCTGTTTTTT.

The CDR3 spells CTSSQESQGITKNIQYF. The DNA of the CDR3 is TGCACCAGCAGCCAAGAGAGCCAGGGGATTACGAAAAACATTCAGTACTTC. The chain recombines TRBV1 with TRBJ2-4; the table's D call, TRBD1, has no DNA check behind it. TRBV1 is termed a pseudogene. This CDR3 comprises 17 residues.

The genes are TRBV2 and TRBJ2-3; D is perhaps TRBD2 (6 bases). The ends were cut back, 8 bases at V and 3 bases at J, with 15 bases in the middle. The CDR3 contains 14 residues. Germline CDR1 and CDR2: SNHLY and FYNNEI. CDR3 loop: CASEGREWTDTQYF. CDR3 bases: TGTGCCAGCGAGGGACGGGAGTGGACAGATACGCAGTATTTT.

The chain links TRBV28 to TRBJ2-3; D gene ambiguous. V was cut by 6 bases and J by 5 bases, with 12 bases left in between. The CDR3 is 13 residues long. Germline V gene data show CDR1 as MDHEN and CDR2 as SYDVKM. The CDR3 sequence is CASSALLRDTQYF. In DNA form, the CDR3 reads TGTGCCAGCAGCGCCCTCCTGAGAGATACGCAGTATTTT.

The V gene is TRBV6-5, the J gene TRBJ1-4, with D tentatively TRBD1 (5 bases). The germline V gene has CDR1 MNHEY and CDR2 SVGAGI. The V end was cut by 7 bases, the J end by 8 bases, with 14 bases between. The CDR3 is made up of 13 amino acids. The CDR3 region is CASTWQGGEKLFF. The CDR3 nucleotides read TGTGCCAGCACGTGGCAGGGAGGAGAAAAACTGTTTTTT.

On this clone: A junction end diverges from the germline sequence, so it may reflect a read error. Distinct nucleotide sequences in the sample also encode this CDR3. The chain combines TRBV10-3 with TRBJ1-2, with TRBD1 matching 8 bases. This CDR3 is 13 amino acids long. CDR1 is ENHRY and CDR2 is SYGVKD in the germline V gene. CDR3 sequence: CAISGQGAGGYTF. CDR3 coding DNA: TGTGCCATCAGTGGCCAGGGGGCGGGTGGCTATACCTTC.

This chain connects TRBV10-1 to TRBJ2-7; 10 nucleotides line up with TRBD1. Germline assignment: CDR1 WNHNN and CDR2 SYGVQD (reference sequence). The J segment lost 3 bases and the V segment lost 5 bases, leaving 1 base of the junction unmatched. This CDR3 region has 13 residues. The CDR3, as DNA: TGCGCCAGCAGTCGGGACAGGGGCTACGAGCAGTACTTC. Translating it yields CASSRDRGYEQYF.

This clone was picked up one time. Additional DNA sequences in this sample encode the identical CDR3. The gene calls are TRBV6-5 and TRBJ1-1; D is unclear. V lost 2 bases and J 0 bases, leaving 4 bases between the germline ends. Germline V gene sequence: CDR1 MNHEY, CDR2 SVGAGI. The CDR3 has 13 residues. CDR3 residues: CASSYGMNTEAFF. CDR3 sequence (DNA): TGTGCCAGCAGTTACGGGATGAACACTGAAGCTTTCTTT.

The chain joins TRBV7-8 to TRBJ2-3, with a tentative D call TRBD2 (6 bases). Trimming pared 4 bases from V and 2 bases from J, leaving 16 bases between. From germline, CDR1 is SGHVS and CDR2 FQNEAQ. The CDR3 is 16 amino acids. The CDR3 bases are TGTGCCAGCAGCTCGAACCGAGGGAGGTCCACAGATACGCAGTATTTT. Translation: CASSSNRGRSTDTQYF.

V usage is TRBV10-2 and J usage is TRBJ2-1; TRBD2 matches 7 bases. The CDR3 is 12 amino acids. V was pared by 10 bases and J by 9 bases, with 9 bases of the junction left unmatched. In germline, CDR1 is WSHSY, CDR2 SAAADI. This CDR3 is CATQYGRAEQFF. DNA of the CDR3: TGCGCCACCCAGTATGGGAGGGCTGAGCAGTTCTTC.